This TCR beta chain was recorded in a study of T cells in Graves' hyperthyroidism and ophthalmopathy. Points from the study as a whole: Expanded thyroid clonotypes (above 0.001) were mostly also found in blood.

Graves' hyperthyroidism qualified as stable when ophthalmopathy did not progress within 18 months. Each patient was aged 18 to 65 and had newly diagnosed hyperthyroidism of under 2 months' duration. The CDR3 has 16 amino acids. Germline V gene lookup returns CDR1 SGHTA and CDR2 FQGNSA. V trimming: 3 bases; J trimming: 5 bases; junction bases outside the gene matches: 7. Amplification targeted TCR beta CDR3 regions from RNA transcripts. The study used the HTBI primer set for a first-round RT-PCR of the TCR CDR3. TCRdb called the multiplex PCR reads again in MiXCR, with one record for every CDR3 protein. The sample lists a few hundred thousand distinct CDR3 sequences, roughly 15% occurring once. This clonotype was detected ten times or more. Its target is not known.

Input material: blood. This receptor was obtained from a woman under 30 with Graves' hyperthyroidism. V usage is TRBV7-2 and J usage is TRBJ2-1; 10 bases match TRBD2. The CDR3 sequence: CASSFALAGGNNEQFF. CDR3 bases: TGTGCCAGCAGCTTTGCATTAGCGGGAGGAAACAATGAGCAGTTCTTC.